This T cell receptor (beta chain) derives from a study of T cells in Graves' hyperthyroidism and ophthalmopathy. Study-level findings and limits: A 13 V-J signature model discriminated ophthalmopathy versus stable hyperthyroidism.

This clonotype was counted between two and nine times. The antigen remains unidentified. Amplified regions were TCR beta CDR3 sequences from RNA transcripts. An initial round of RT-PCR targeting the TCR CDR3 relied on the HTBI primer set. Each CDR3 protein is one row after TCRdb ran MiXCR on the multiplex PCR reads. The table shows hundreds of thousands of distinct CDR3 sequences, with 20% to 25% occurring only once. Fresh peripheral blood, around 10 ml, yielded the PBMCs. The TCR comes from a man aged 25 to 40 with Graves' ophthalmopathy. Sequences were obtained from blood.

This CDR3 is CASRGGAYEQYF. CDR3 sequence (DNA): TGTGCCAGCAGGGGGGGAGCTTACGAGCAGTACTTC. The chain is built from TRBV28 and TRBJ2-7, with D possibly being TRBD2 (6 bases). V gave up 6 bases and J gave up 4 bases, with 10 bases separating them. The CDR3 loop spans 12 amino acids. Germline V gene sequence: CDR1 MDHEN, CDR2 SYDVKM.